Listed below are T cell receptor beta chains from one sample, sequenced in a study of shared clonotypes between healthy human individuals. Method: immunoSEQ multiplex PCR; TCRdb's copy keeps in-frame clones and lacks some. The sample has some 980,000 clones, more than 75% seen once; the top ten hold about 1.5%. Material: memory CD4+ T cells sorted from blood. All receptors derive from a man aged 18 to 30 in good health. Each CDR3 is given with its conserved first and last residue. D genes are given only for firm matches. Some rows have no size entry. The others give once, few or many, or a class for an expanded clone.

clone_size: -; v_call: TRBV28; d_call: TRBD1; j_call: TRBJ1-2; cdr3_nt: TGTGCCAGCAGGGGTGGACAGGGCCGCAACTATGGCTACACCTTC; cdr3_aa: CASRGGQGRNYGYTF
clone_size: -; v_call: TRBV5-5; d_call: -; j_call: TRBJ1-6; cdr3_nt: TGTGCCAGCAGCTTGGGGCCCGTAATAAATAATTCACCCCTCCACTTT; cdr3_aa: CASSLGPVINNSPLHF
clone_size: -; v_call: TRBV19; d_call: -; j_call: TRBJ1-2; cdr3_nt: TGTGCCAGTAGTCCTGACGGACCCTATGGCTACACCTTC; cdr3_aa: CASSPDGPYGYTF
clone_size: -; v_call: TRBV11-2; d_call: -; j_call: TRBJ1-3; cdr3_nt: TGTGCCAGCAGCTTTCCAGGCTCTGGAAACACCATATATTTT; cdr3_aa: CASSFPGSGNTIYF
clone_size: -; v_call: TRBV21-1; d_call: -; j_call: TRBJ1-1; cdr3_nt: TGTGCCAGCAGCAAAGTACAAGGAAACAGGGAAGCGGGAGTAGGTACTGAAGCTTTCTTT; cdr3_aa: CASSKVQGNREAGVGTEAFF
clone_size: -; v_call: TRBV5-5; d_call: -; j_call: TRBJ1-5; cdr3_nt: TGTGCCAGCAGGTTCGGGACTGACAATCAGCCCCAGCATTTT; cdr3_aa: CASRFGTDNQPQHF
clone_size: -; v_call: TRBV15; d_call: TRBD2; j_call: TRBJ2-4; cdr3_nt: TGTGCCACCAGCGGTTCTAGCGGCCTGAGTTTCGGGGACATTCAGTACTTC; cdr3_aa: CATSGSSGLSFGDIQYF
clone_size: -; v_call: TRBV6-1; d_call: TRBD2; j_call: TRBJ2-7; cdr3_nt: TGTGCCAGCCGAGACCGGGGAGGGGTTCACTACGAGCAGTACTTC; cdr3_aa: CASRDRGGVHYEQYF
clone_size: -; v_call: TRBV10-3; d_call: TRBD2; j_call: TRBJ2-3; cdr3_nt: TGTGCCACTACAGGACTAGCGGGAAGCGCAGATACGCAGTATTTT; cdr3_aa: CATTGLAGSADTQYF
clone_size: -; v_call: TRBV30; d_call: -; j_call: TRBJ1-1; cdr3_nt: TGTGCCCGTACCGGACATTTATGGGACACTGAAGCTTTCTTT; cdr3_aa: CARTGHLWDTEAFF
clone_size: -; v_call: TRBV12-5; d_call: -; j_call: TRBJ2-3; cdr3_nt: TGTGCTAGTGGCCCCGGGACTAGCACAGATACGCAGTATTTT; cdr3_aa: CASGPGTSTDTQYF
clone_size: -; v_call: TRBV5-1; d_call: -; j_call: TRBJ2-2; cdr3_nt: TGCGCCAGCAGCTTGGATTCGAGGAACACCGGGGAGCTGTTTTTT; cdr3_aa: CASSLDSRNTGELFF
clone_size: -; v_call: TRBV29-1; d_call: -; j_call: TRBJ2-4; cdr3_nt: TGCAGCGTGAAGGGTGGGGTAACTAGCCAAAACATTCAGTACTTC; cdr3_aa: CSVKGGVTSQNIQYF
clone_size: -; v_call: TRBV7-3; d_call: -; j_call: TRBJ1-2; cdr3_nt: TGTGCCAGCAGCTCTGAACCGGGCCCCTATGGCTACACCTTC; cdr3_aa: CASSSEPGPYGYTF
clone_size: few; v_call: TRBV29-1; d_call: -; j_call: TRBJ1-1; cdr3_nt: TGCAGCGTACGGACAGACATGAACACTGAAGCTTTCTTT; cdr3_aa: CSVRTDMNTEAFF
clone_size: -; v_call: TRBV4-3; d_call: -; j_call: TRBJ2-1; cdr3_nt: TGCGCCAGCAGCCAAGAGTTAGGCAATGAGCAGTTCTTC; cdr3_aa: CASSQELGNEQFF
clone_size: -; v_call: TRBV10-3; d_call: -; j_call: TRBJ1-6; cdr3_nt: TGTGCCATCAGTGAGTCGGCCCCAGGAATCAATTCACCCCTCCACTTT; cdr3_aa: CAISESAPGINSPLHF
clone_size: -; v_call: TRBV11-2; d_call: -; j_call: TRBJ1-1; cdr3_nt: TGTGCCAGCAGCCTAGAAGAGGGGAACACTGAAGCTTTCTTT; cdr3_aa: CASSLEEGNTEAFF
clone_size: few; v_call: TRBV19; d_call: -; j_call: TRBJ1-1; cdr3_nt: TGTGCCAGTAGTGAACAGGCGAACACTGAAGCTTTCTTT; cdr3_aa: CASSEQANTEAFF
clone_size: -; v_call: TRBV6-5; d_call: -; j_call: TRBJ1-2; cdr3_nt: TGTGCCAGCAGCTCCTGGGGAGGACTTAACTATGGCTACACCTTC; cdr3_aa: CASSSWGGLNYGYTF
clone_size: -; v_call: TRBV6-5; d_call: -; j_call: TRBJ1-2; cdr3_nt: TGTGCCAGCAGTGAGGGAAACTATGGCTACACCTTC; cdr3_aa: CASSEGNYGYTF
clone_size: -; v_call: TRBV10-1; d_call: -; j_call: TRBJ2-7; cdr3_nt: TGCGCCAGCAGTGAGCCGCCATATGCCTACGAGCAGTACTTC; cdr3_aa: CASSEPPYAYEQYF
clone_size: -; v_call: TRBV11-1; d_call: TRBD1; j_call: TRBJ1-1; cdr3_nt: TGTGCCAGCAGCACGGGGCAGGGGGAGGCGAACACTGAAGCTTTCTTT; cdr3_aa: CASSTGQGEANTEAFF
clone_size: -; v_call: TRBV5-1; d_call: -; j_call: TRBJ2-7; cdr3_nt: TGCGCCAGCAAGGCAGCCTACGAGCAGTACTTC; cdr3_aa: CASKAAYEQYF
clone_size: once; v_call: TRBV5-1; d_call: TRBD2; j_call: TRBJ2-7; cdr3_nt: TGCGCCAGCAGCCCACTAGCGGGCAGCTCCTACGAGCAGTACTTC; cdr3_aa: CASSPLAGSSYEQYF
clone_size: -; v_call: TRBV9; d_call: -; j_call: TRBJ2-7; cdr3_nt: TGTGCCAGCAGCCCCGACCCGGTCACCCATTACGAGCAGTACTTC; cdr3_aa: CASSPDPVTHYEQYF
clone_size: -; v_call: TRBV11-2; d_call: -; j_call: TRBJ2-5; cdr3_nt: TGTGCCAGCAGCACTAACTCTTGGACCCAGTACTTC; cdr3_aa: CASSTNSWTQYF
clone_size: -; v_call: TRBV5-1; d_call: TRBD2; j_call: TRBJ2-1; cdr3_nt: TGCGCCAGCAGCTTGGCCCCCGGGTTAGCGGGAGACAATGAGCAGTTCTTC; cdr3_aa: CASSLAPGLAGDNEQFF
clone_size: -; v_call: TRBV5-1; d_call: -; j_call: TRBJ1-2; cdr3_nt: TGCGCCAGCAGCTCGTCAGGGACTCGAAACTATGGCTACACCTTC; cdr3_aa: CASSSSGTRNYGYTF
clone_size: -; v_call: TRBV6-5; d_call: -; j_call: TRBJ1-1; cdr3_nt: TGTGCCAGCAGTTACTCGGCCGGATCGGGGGTAGCTTTCTTT; cdr3_aa: CASSYSAGSGVAFF
clone_size: -; v_call: TRBV2; d_call: TRBD2; j_call: TRBJ2-5; cdr3_nt: TGTGCCAGCTTTCCGGGACTAGCGGTGAGGGAGACCCAGTACTTC; cdr3_aa: CASFPGLAVRETQYF
clone_size: -; v_call: TRBV5-4; d_call: -; j_call: TRBJ2-5; cdr3_nt: TGTGCCAGCAGCTTGGGTGACATTGTGGGAGAGACCCAGTACTTC; cdr3_aa: CASSLGDIVGETQYF
clone_size: -; v_call: TRBV30; d_call: TRBD1; j_call: TRBJ2-7; cdr3_nt: TGTGCCACCGCGGACAGGGCCCACGAGCAGTACTTC; cdr3_aa: CATADRAHEQYF
clone_size: -; v_call: TRBV30; d_call: TRBD2; j_call: TRBJ2-3; cdr3_nt: TGTGCCTGGAGTCCTGGGACTAGCGGGCTCACAGATACGCAGTATTTT; cdr3_aa: CAWSPGTSGLTDTQYF
clone_size: -; v_call: TRBV6-1; d_call: -; j_call: TRBJ2-5; cdr3_nt: TGTGCCAGCACCCTGGGAAGTCTGGGGGAGACCCAGTACTTC; cdr3_aa: CASTLGSLGETQYF
clone_size: -; v_call: TRBV19; d_call: TRBD2; j_call: TRBJ2-7; cdr3_nt: TGTGCCAGTAGCCCCGGACTAGCGGGGGGTTCAATCGGCGAGCAGTACTTC; cdr3_aa: CASSPGLAGGSIGEQYF
clone_size: few; v_call: TRBV10-3; d_call: TRBD1; j_call: TRBJ1-2; cdr3_nt: TGTGCCATCAGTCAGGGGGCCCCCTATGGCTACACCTTC; cdr3_aa: CAISQGAPYGYTF
clone_size: once; v_call: TRBV11-2; d_call: -; j_call: TRBJ1-4; cdr3_nt: TGTGCCAGCAGCTTAACGGGGAACAGTGAAAAACTGTTTTTT; cdr3_aa: CASSLTGNSEKLFF
clone_size: -; v_call: TRBV12-5; d_call: -; j_call: TRBJ1-3; cdr3_nt: TGTGCTAGTGGTGCCGGGGCCTCGGTCTCCATATATTTT; cdr3_aa: CASGAGASVSIYF
clone_size: -; v_call: TRBV6-1; d_call: -; j_call: TRBJ2-5; cdr3_nt: TGTGCCAGCAGTGTAGAGAACTACCTACAAGAGACCCAGTACTTC; cdr3_aa: CASSVENYLQETQYF
clone_size: -; v_call: TRBV7-2; d_call: -; j_call: TRBJ1-6; cdr3_nt: TGTGCCAGCAGCTTAGATCAAGTAGGGTTTGCGCCCCTCCACTTT; cdr3_aa: CASSLDQVGFAPLHF
clone_size: once; v_call: TRBV10-3; d_call: -; j_call: TRBJ2-3; cdr3_nt: TGTGCCATCAGTGAGTCGGCTATCACAGATACGCAGTATTTT; cdr3_aa: CAISESAITDTQYF
clone_size: -; v_call: TRBV18; d_call: TRBD1; j_call: TRBJ2-4; cdr3_nt: TGTGCCAGCTCAGGAGGGACAGGGGTAAACATTCAGTACTTC; cdr3_aa: CASSGGTGVNIQYF
clone_size: -; v_call: TRBV5-4; d_call: -; j_call: TRBJ2-3; cdr3_nt: TGTGCCAGCAGCTTTACTAACACAGATACGCAGTATTTT; cdr3_aa: CASSFTNTDTQYF
clone_size: -; v_call: TRBV7-2; d_call: -; j_call: TRBJ2-5; cdr3_nt: TGTGCCAGCAGTCGTCAACTGGAGGGGAGGCAAGAGACCCAGTACTTC; cdr3_aa: CASSRQLEGRQETQYF